This TCR beta chain was identified in a study of T cell responses to AZD1222 COVID-19 vaccine. Findings and caveats of the study: A mostly white British donor set with more females was recruited, and clonal diversity was possibly underestimated.

Profiled with immunoSEQ multiplex PCR; TCRdb holds only in-frame clones, not every one. The profile covers about 110,000 clones, with just under 95% appearing a single time and more than 2% taken by the ten largest. A remark on this clone: Its antigen is currently unknown.

Pooled in the analysis were second doses at about 4 or about 12 weeks. This CDR3 has 14 amino acids. Trimming pared 1 base from V and 4 bases from J, leaving 8 bases between. Germline lookup yields CDR1 SGHRS and CDR2 YFSETQ. The material sequenced was peripheral blood, taken 28 days after the second AZD1222 dose. This sequence originates from an adult who received the AZD1222 COVID-19 vaccine. V and J are TRBV5-1 and TRBJ1-4, with D uncertain. In nucleotides, the CDR3 is TGCGCCAGCAGCTTGCGGGCTTTTAATGAAAAACTGTTTTTT. This translates into CASSLRAFNEKLFF.